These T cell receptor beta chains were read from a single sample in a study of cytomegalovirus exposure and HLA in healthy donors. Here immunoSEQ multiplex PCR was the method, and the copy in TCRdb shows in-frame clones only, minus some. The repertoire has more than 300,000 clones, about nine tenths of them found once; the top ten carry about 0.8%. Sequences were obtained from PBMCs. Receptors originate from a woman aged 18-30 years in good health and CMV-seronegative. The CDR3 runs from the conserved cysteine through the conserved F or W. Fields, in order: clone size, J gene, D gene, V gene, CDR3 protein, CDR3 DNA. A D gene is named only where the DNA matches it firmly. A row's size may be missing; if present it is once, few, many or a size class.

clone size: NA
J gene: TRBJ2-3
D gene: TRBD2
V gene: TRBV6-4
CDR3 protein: CASSDTLREGPDTQYF
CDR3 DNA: TGTGCCAGCAGTGACACTTTGCGGGAGGGCCCCGATACGCAGTATTTT

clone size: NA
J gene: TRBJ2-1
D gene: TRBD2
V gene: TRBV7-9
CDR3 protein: CASSLSGRGNEQFF
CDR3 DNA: TGTGCCAGCAGCTTAAGTGGGAGGGGCAATGAGCAGTTCTTC

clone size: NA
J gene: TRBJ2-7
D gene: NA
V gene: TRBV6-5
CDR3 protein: CASSFPGSEQYF
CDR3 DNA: TGTGCCAGCAGTTTTCCAGGGTCCGAGCAGTACTTC

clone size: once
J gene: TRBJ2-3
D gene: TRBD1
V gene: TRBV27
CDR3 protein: CASSSTGVGLDTQYF
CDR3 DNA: TGTGCCAGCAGTTCTACAGGGGTTGGCCTGGATACGCAGTATTTT

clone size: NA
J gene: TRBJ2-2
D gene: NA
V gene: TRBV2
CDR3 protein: CASSEVAAENTGELFF
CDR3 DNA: TGTGCCAGCAGTGAAGTAGCAGCAGAAAACACCGGGGAGCTGTTTTTT

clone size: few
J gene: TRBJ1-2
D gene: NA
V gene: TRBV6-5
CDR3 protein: CASSYSGSGYGYTF
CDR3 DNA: TGTGCCAGCAGTTACTCGGGGAGCGGCTATGGCTACACCTTC

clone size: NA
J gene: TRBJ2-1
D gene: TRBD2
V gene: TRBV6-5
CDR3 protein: CASSLGTSGRDSEQFF
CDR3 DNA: TGTGCCAGCAGTTTGGGGACTAGCGGGAGGGATAGTGAGCAGTTCTTC

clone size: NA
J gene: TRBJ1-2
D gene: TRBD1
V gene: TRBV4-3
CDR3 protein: CASSQTTGQALFGYTF
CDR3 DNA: TGCGCCAGCAGCCAAACTACGGGACAGGCCCTCTTTGGCTACACCTTC

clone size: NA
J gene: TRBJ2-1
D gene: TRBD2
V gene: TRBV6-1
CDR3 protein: CASSEPSREEQFF
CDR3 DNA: TGTGCCAGCAGCGAACCCTCGCGGGAGGAGCAGTTCTTC

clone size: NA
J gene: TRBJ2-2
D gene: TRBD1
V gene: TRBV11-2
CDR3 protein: CASSRDRGTGELFF
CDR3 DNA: TGTGCCAGCAGCCGGGACAGGGGCACCGGGGAGCTGTTTTTT

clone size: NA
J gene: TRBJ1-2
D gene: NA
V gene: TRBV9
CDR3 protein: CASSVGTAGYTF
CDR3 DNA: TGTGCCAGCAGCGTAGGGACAGCTGGCTACACCTTC

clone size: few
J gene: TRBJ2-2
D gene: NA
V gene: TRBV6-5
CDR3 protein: CASRTGRTGELFF
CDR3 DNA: TGTGCCAGCAGAACAGGGCGCACCGGGGAGCTGTTTTTT

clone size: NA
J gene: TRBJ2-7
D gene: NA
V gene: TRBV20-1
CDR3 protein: CSASAGYEQYF
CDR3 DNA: TGCAGTGCTAGCGCGGGCTACGAGCAGTACTTC

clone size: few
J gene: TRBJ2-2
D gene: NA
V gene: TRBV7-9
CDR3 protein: CASTYSGGLNTGELFF
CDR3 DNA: TGTGCCAGCACCTATTCCGGGGGATTGAACACCGGGGAGCTGTTTTTT

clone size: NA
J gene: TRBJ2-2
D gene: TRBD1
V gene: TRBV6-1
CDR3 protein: CASTPGQGATGELFF
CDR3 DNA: TGTGCCAGCACCCCGGGACAGGGCGCGACGGGGGAGCTGTTTTTT

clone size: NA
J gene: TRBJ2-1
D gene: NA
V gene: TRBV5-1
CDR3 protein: CASRVAGSSYNEQFF
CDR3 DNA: TGCGCCAGCAGAGTGGCCGGGTCCTCCTACAATGAGCAGTTCTTC